This T cell receptor (beta chain) was captured by sequencing in a study of blood T cells in healthy people across ages. This clonotype appeared a few times. The antigen remains undetermined. Healthy Russian Caucasian donors spanned ages 6 to 90 years. Study-wide results and limits: More naive CD4+ cells and higher diversity were found in long-lived than in aged donors.

With a J-beta primer mix and a sample-barcoded 5' primer, a second PCR ran about 6 to 11 cycles. Every sample gave at least 2.5 million paired-end reads containing CDR3. One entry per CDR3 protein results from TCRdb running MiXCR on the 5' RACE reads. Altogether hundreds of thousands of distinct CDR3 sequences are present, over 20% being singletons, with the ten largest covering roughly 3.6%. With V trimmed by 6 bases and J by 6 bases, 13 bases remained unmatched. This CDR3 region has 15 residues. Germline loops: CDR1 DFQATT, CDR2 SNEGSKA (reference sequence). V is TRBV20-1 and J is TRBJ2-1; TRBD2 agrees at 8 bases. Specimen: blood. This receptor was identified in a man in his 70s in good health. The CDR3 spells CSAPVPAGESNEQFF. As DNA, the CDR3 is TGCAGTGCCCCCGTCCCAGCGGGAGAGTCCAATGAGCAGTTCTTC.